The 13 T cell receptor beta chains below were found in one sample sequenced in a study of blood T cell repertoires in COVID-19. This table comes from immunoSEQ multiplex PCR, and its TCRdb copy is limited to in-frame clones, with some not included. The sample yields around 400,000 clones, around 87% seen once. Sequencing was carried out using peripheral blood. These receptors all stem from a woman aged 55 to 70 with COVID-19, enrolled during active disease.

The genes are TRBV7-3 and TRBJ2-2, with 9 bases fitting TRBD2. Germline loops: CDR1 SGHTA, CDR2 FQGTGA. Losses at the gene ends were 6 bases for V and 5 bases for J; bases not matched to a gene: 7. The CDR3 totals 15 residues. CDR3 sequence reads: CASRSGTSSTGELFF. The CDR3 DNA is TGTGCCAGCAGAAGTGGGACTAGCTCAACCGGGGAGCTGTTTTTT.

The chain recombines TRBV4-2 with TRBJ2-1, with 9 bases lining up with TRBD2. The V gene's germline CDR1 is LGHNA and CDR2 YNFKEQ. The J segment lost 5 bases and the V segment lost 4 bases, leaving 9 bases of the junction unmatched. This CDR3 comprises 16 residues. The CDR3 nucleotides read TGTGCCAGCAGCCCCCAGGCGGTAGCGGGGGACAATGAGCAGTTCTTC. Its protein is CASSPQAVAGDNEQFF.

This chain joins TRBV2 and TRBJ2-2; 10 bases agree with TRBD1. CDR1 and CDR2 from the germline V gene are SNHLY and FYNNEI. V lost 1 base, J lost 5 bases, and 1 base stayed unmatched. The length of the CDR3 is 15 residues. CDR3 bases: TGTGCCAGCAGTGAAGTGGGACAGGGGACCGGGGAGCTGTTTTTT. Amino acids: CASSEVGQGTGELFF.

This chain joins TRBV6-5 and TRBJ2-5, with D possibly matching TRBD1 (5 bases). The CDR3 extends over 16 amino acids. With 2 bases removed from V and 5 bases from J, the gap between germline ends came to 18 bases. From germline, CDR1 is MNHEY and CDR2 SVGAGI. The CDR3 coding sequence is TGTGCCAGCAGTTACCTAAGGGTCCAGGGTGGGGAGACCCAGTACTTC. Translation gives CASSYLRVQGGETQYF.

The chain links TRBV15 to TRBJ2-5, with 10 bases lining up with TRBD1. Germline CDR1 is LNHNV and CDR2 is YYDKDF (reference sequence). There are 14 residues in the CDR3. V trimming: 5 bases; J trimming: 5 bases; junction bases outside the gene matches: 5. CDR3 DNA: TGTGCCACCAGCCGGGACAGGGGTAAGGAGACCCAGTACTTC. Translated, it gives CATSRDRGKETQYF. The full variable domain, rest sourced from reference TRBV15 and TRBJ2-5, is DAMVIQNPRYQVTQFGKPVTLSCSQTLNHNVMYWYQQKSSQAPKLLFHYYDKDFNNEADTPDNFQSRRPNTSFCFLDIRSPGLGDTAMYLCATSRDRGKETQYFGPGTRLLVL.

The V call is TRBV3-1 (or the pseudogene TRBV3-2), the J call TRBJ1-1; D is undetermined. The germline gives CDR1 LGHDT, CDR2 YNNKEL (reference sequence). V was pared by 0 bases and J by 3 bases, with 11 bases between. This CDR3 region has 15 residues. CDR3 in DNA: TGTGCCAGCAGCCAAGATGAATCCGGGTACACTGAAGCTTTCTTT. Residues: CASSQDESGYTEAFF.

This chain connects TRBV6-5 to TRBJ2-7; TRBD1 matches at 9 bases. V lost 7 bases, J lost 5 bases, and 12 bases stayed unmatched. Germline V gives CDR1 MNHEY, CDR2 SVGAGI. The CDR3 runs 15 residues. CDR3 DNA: TGTGCCAGCACCCCGAACAGGGGGCGGTTAAACGAGCAGTACTTC. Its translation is CASTPNRGRLNEQYF.

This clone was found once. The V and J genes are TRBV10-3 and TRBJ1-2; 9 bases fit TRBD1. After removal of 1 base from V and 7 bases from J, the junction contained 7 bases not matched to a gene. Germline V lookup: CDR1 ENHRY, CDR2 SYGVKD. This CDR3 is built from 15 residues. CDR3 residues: CAISEWEQGAAGYTF. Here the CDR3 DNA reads TGTGCCATCAGTGAGTGGGAACAGGGGGCGGCTGGCTACACCTTC.

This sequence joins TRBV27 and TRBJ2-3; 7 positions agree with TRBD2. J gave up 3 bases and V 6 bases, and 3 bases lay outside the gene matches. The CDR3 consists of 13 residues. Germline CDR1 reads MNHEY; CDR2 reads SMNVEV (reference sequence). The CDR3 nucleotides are TGTGCCAGCAGCCTGGGGGGGACAGATACGCAGTATTTT. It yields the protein CASSLGGTDTQYF.

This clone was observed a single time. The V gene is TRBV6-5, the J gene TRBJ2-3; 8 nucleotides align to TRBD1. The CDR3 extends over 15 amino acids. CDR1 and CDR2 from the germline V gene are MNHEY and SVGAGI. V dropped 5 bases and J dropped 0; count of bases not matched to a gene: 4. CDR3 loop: CASSRQGISTDTQYF. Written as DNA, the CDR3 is TGTGCCAGCAGTAGACAGGGGATAAGCACAGATACGCAGTATTTT.

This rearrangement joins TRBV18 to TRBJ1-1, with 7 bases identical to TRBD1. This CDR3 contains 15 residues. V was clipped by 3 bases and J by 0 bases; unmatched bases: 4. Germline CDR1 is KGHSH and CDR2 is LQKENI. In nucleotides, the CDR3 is TGTGCCAGCTCACCGGGACAGACGATGAACACTGAAGCTTTCTTT. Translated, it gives CASSPGQTMNTEAFF.

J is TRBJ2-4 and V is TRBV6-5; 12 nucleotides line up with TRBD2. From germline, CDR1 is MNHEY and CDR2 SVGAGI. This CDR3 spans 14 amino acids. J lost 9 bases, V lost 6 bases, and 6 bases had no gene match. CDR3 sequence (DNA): TGTGCCAGCAGCCTAGCGGGGGGGAGGGGCATTCAGTACTTC. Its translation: CASSLAGGRGIQYF.

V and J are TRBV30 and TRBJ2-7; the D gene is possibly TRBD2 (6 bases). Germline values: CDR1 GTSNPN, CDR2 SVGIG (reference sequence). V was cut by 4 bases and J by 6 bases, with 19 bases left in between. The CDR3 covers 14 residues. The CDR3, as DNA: TGTGCCTGGACCCCTTTGGGCGGGGTCTCCGAGCAGTACTTC. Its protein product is CAWTPLGGVSEQYF.